The 29 T cell receptor beta chains given below trace back to one sample, sequenced in a study of T-cell memory formation after mild COVID-19. TCRdb used MiXCR to reprocess the 5' RACE reads, holding one entry per CDR3 protein. The data contain 350,000 or so distinct CDR3 sequences, roughly 13% of them seen just once; the ten biggest clones take up 20% to 25%. Sequenced material: PBMCs or a T cell subset sorted from them (not recorded which). The receptors were gathered from a young man who had mild COVID-19 (a few samples of this study predate the infection). Cell type and time point are not known.

This clonotype has just a few counts. The rearrangement joins TRBV4-1 to TRBJ2-5, with 11 nucleotides matching TRBD2. J gave up 2 bases and V 4 bases, and 6 bases lay outside the gene matches. The CDR3 totals 16 residues. Per germline, CDR1 MGHRA and CDR2 YSYEKL. The CDR3 region has the DNA TGCGCCAGCAGCCCCGGCGCTAGCGGGAGGCAAGAGACCCAGTACTTC. Amino acids: CASSPGASGRQETQYF.

The table lists this clonotype with a few counts. The CDR3 is CATSRDWRGGQDIQYF. The CDR3 coding sequence is TGTGCCACCAGCAGAGATTGGCGGGGGGGCCAGGACATTCAGTACTTC. This rearrangement joins TRBV15 to TRBJ2-4; 9 bases agree with TRBD2. The CDR3 covers 16 residues. V gave up 0 bases and J gave up 8 bases; unmatched junction bases: 8. Germline V CDR1 and CDR2: LNHNV, YYDKDF (reference sequence). The whole variable domain, remainder taken from reference TRBV15 and TRBJ2-4, is DAMVIQNPRYQVTQFGKPVTLSCSQTLNHNVMYWYQQKSSQAPKLLFHYYDKDFNNEADTPDNFQSRRPNTSFCFLDIRSPGLGDTAMYLCATSRDWRGGQDIQYFGAGTRLSVL.

The chain uses TRBV12-3 or TRBV12-4 and TRBJ1-1; tentative D call: TRBD1 (5 bases). The CDR3 is 17 residues long. Trimming removed 5 bases from V and 4 bases from J, with 23 bases in between. CDR3 sequence (DNA): TGTGCCAGCAGTGTCGTGGGGGGTCGTTACGGGGGCACTGAAGCTTTCTTT. Residues: CASSVVGGRYGGTEAFF.

The chain has TRBV12-3 or TRBV12-4 and TRBJ1-2, with 7 bases aligning to TRBD1. The CDR3 has 13 residues. Trimming at V came to 5 bases and at J to 8 bases, leaving 8 bases not matched to a gene. The CDR3 sequence is CASSRGQPLGYTF. The CDR3 coding sequence is TGTGCCAGCAGTAGGGGACAGCCTTTGGGCTACACCTTC.

V usage is TRBV28 and J usage is TRBJ2-5, with 8 positions matching TRBD1. CDR3 length equals 13 residues. J lost 7 bases, V lost 6 bases, and 7 bases had no gene match. Germline values: CDR1 MDHEN, CDR2 SYDVKM. This CDR3 is CASRSGQGGTQYF. In DNA, the CDR3 is TGTGCCAGCAGAAGCGGACAGGGAGGGACCCAGTACTTC.

The chain is built from TRBV11-2 and TRBJ1-2; D is uncertain. The ends were cut back, 5 bases at V and 4 bases at J, with 14 bases in the middle. Per the germline V gene, CDR1 is SGHAT and CDR2 is FQNNGV. CDR3 size: 14 residues. CDR3 sequence: CASSPAARGYGYTF. The CDR3 coding sequence is TGTGCCAGCAGCCCGGCGGCCCGGGGCTATGGCTACACCTTC.

This clonotype has just a few counts. The DNA is omitted, as the CDR3 cannot be located on it reliably, and the CDR3 follows TCRdb's listing. The chain couples TRBV6-5 to TRBJ1-3; TRBD1, the table's D call, was not compared with the DNA. Germline assignment: CDR1 MNHEY and CDR2 SVGAGI. The CDR3 totals 17 residues, both ends included. The CDR3 here is CASSSSGHAGSGNTIYF.

The chain uses TRBV6-1 and TRBJ2-7; tentative D call: TRBD2 (6 bases). V was shortened by 1 base and J by 8 bases, with 12 bases between the two germline ends. From germline, CDR1 is MNHNS and CDR2 SASEGT. CDR3 length equals 13 residues. The chain's CDR3 is CASSEEFRGKQYF. CDR3 nucleotide sequence: TGTGCCAGCAGTGAAGAGTTCCGGGGGAAGCAGTACTTC.

The CDR3 region is CASSEGAGGWADTQYF. The DNA of the CDR3 is TGTGCCAGCAGTGAAGGGGCAGGGGGTTGGGCAGATACGCAGTATTTT. V gene TRBV25-1 combines with J gene TRBJ2-3; 7 bases align to TRBD1. V was clipped by 2 bases and J by 4 bases; unmatched bases: 9. CDR3 length: 16 amino acids. Germline CDR1 reads MGHDK; CDR2 reads SYGVNS.

This clonotype was observed a few times. The chain links TRBV7-2 to TRBJ2-2; TRBD1 might be the D (6 bases). Trimming took off 1 base at V and 1 base at J, with 10 bases between the two ends. Germline-derived CDR1 and CDR2 are SGHTA and FQGNSA. This CDR3 contains 16 residues. CDR3 protein: CASSLVGTMNTGELFF. The CDR3 coding sequence is TGTGCCAGCAGCTTAGTGGGGACAATGAACACCGGGGAGCTGTTTTTT.

This clonotype was detected a few times. The V and J genes are TRBV9 and TRBJ1-4; D is ambiguous. Trimming took off 2 bases at V and 0 bases at J, with 5 bases between the two ends. The CDR3 runs to 14 residues. Germline values: CDR1 SGDLS, CDR2 YYNGEE. For the CDR3, the DNA is TGTGCCAGCAGCGTCGGTACAACTAATGAAAAACTGTTTTTT. This codes for CASSVGTTNEKLFF.

This clonotype came up many times. V usage is TRBV7-2 and J usage is TRBJ2-5; perhaps D is TRBD1 or TRBD2 (5 bases each). The CDR3 extends over 15 amino acids. Trimming took 5 bases from V and 5 from J, leaving 18 bases between them. Germline V gene sequence: CDR1 SGHTA, CDR2 FQGNSA. CDR3 DNA: TGTGCCAGCAGCGTAGGAGCGAGGGGTAGCGAGACCCAGTACTTC. Protein sequence: CASSVGARGSETQYF.

This clonotype came up a few times. The V call is TRBV4-3, the J call TRBJ2-7; D uncertain. This CDR3 spans 13 amino acids. Trimming pared 0 bases from V and 6 bases from J, leaving 9 bases between. Germline V gene lookup returns CDR1 LGHNA and CDR2 YSLEER. The CDR3 here is CASSQDMGTEQYV. In DNA, the CDR3 is TGCGCCAGCAGCCAAGATATGGGTACCGAGCAGTACGTC.

The gene calls are TRBV4-3 and TRBJ1-1; D possibly corresponds to TRBD1 (6 bases). Germline V gene sequence: CDR1 LGHNA, CDR2 YSLEER. Trimming shortened V by 7 bases and J by 3 bases, and 18 bases separated the two germline ends. The CDR3 runs 15 residues. DNA of the CDR3: TGCGCCAGCACCTATCGAGGGGAGGGGGACACTGAAGCTTTCTTT. Its protein product is CASTYRGEGDTEAFF.

This clonotype showed up just a few times. The rearrangement uses TRBV12-3 or TRBV12-4 and TRBJ2-1; 12 nucleotides match TRBD2. V gave up 7 bases and J gave up 3 bases; unmatched junction bases: 4. The CDR3 is 15 amino acids. The CDR3 protein is CASITSGGFYNEQFF. CDR3 bases: TGTGCCAGCATAACTAGCGGGGGGTTCTACAATGAGCAGTTCTTC.

This rearrangement joins TRBV15 to TRBJ2-7; D is undetermined. The length of the CDR3 is 14 residues. Trimming stripped 5 bases from V and 0 bases from J, with 11 bases between. Looked up from germline, CDR1 is LNHNV and CDR2 is YYDKDF (reference sequence). This chain's CDR3 is CATSASLSSYEQYV. CDR3 nucleotide sequence: TGTGCCACCAGCGCATCCCTAAGCTCCTACGAGCAGTACGTC.

This chain joins TRBV20-1 and TRBJ1-2; 7 positions agree with TRBD1. V lost 2 bases, J lost 0 bases, and 12 bases stayed unmatched. The V gene's germline CDR1 is DFQATT and CDR2 SNEGSKA (reference sequence). This CDR3 is 17 amino acids long. CDR3 in amino acids: CSARYRQGERTNYGYTF. As DNA, the CDR3 is TGCAGTGCTAGATACCGACAGGGAGAAAGAACTAACTATGGCTACACCTTC.

In this sample, this clonotype turned up many times. The chain couples TRBV7-2 to TRBJ1-5; D is ambiguous. The CDR3 runs to 12 residues. Deletions cut 2 bases from V and 6 bases from J, with 5 bases between. The germline V gene encodes CDR1 SGHTA and CDR2 FQGNSA. The CDR3 region has the DNA TGTGCCAGCAGCTTAAAGGGTCAGCCCCAGCATTTT. It encodes CASSLKGQPQHF.

There are many counts of this clonotype. The rearrangement uses TRBV7-2 and TRBJ2-5; 7 bases fit TRBD1. V lost 2 bases and J lost 4; bases outside the gene matches: 4. Germline values: CDR1 SGHTA, CDR2 FQGNSA. The CDR3 consists of 14 residues. CDR3 residues: CASSLWTGSETQYF. The CDR3 DNA is TGTGCCAGCAGCTTATGGACAGGTTCAGAGACCCAGTACTTC.

The chain links TRBV29-1 to TRBJ1-2, with TRBD1 matching over 10 bases. The CDR3 is 15 residues long. The germline gives CDR1 SQVTM, CDR2 ANQGSEA. J was trimmed by 1 base and V by 7 bases; bases with no gene match: 9. CDR3: CSGLGWDRGNYGYTF. The DNA for the CDR3 is TGCAGCGGCCTTGGATGGGACAGGGGTAACTATGGCTACACCTTC.

This clonotype was seen many times. The rearrangement joins TRBV25-1 to TRBJ1-2; weak D call: TRBD1 (6 bases). This CDR3 spans 14 amino acids. Germline V gene lookup returns CDR1 MGHDK and CDR2 SYGVNS. V gave up 5 bases and J gave up 1 base, with 11 bases separating them. CDR3 in DNA: TGTGCCAGCAGTCCCGGGGGCAGTAACTATGGCTACACCTTC. Amino acids: CASSPGGSNYGYTF.

CDR3 DNA sequence: TGTGCCAGCAGCTGGGGAGGTTATAGCACAGATACGCAGTATTTT. It is translated as CASSWGGYSTDTQYF. This rearrangement joins TRBV12-3 or TRBV12-4 to TRBJ2-3; weak D call: TRBD2 (6 bases). Trimming removed 6 bases from V and 0 bases from J, with 13 bases in between. This CDR3 is 15 amino acids long.

This clonotype was counted ten times or more. This chain joins TRBV28 and TRBJ1-1; D not certain. The V gene lost 4 bases and the J gene lost 5 bases, with 14 bases spanning the gap. Germline V gene lookup returns CDR1 MDHEN and CDR2 SYDVKM. The CDR3 runs to 14 residues. This chain's CDR3 is CASSYPTRRTEAFF. The CDR3, as DNA: TGTGCCAGCAGTTATCCGACAAGGAGGACTGAAGCTTTCTTT. Combining the CDR3 with reference TRBV28 and TRBJ1-1 gives the whole variable domain DVKVTQSSRYLVKRTGEKVFLECVQDMDHENMFWYRQDPGLGLRLIYFSYDVKMKEKGDIPEGYSVSREKKERFSLILESASTNQTSMYLCASSYPTRRTEAFFGQGTRLTVV.

A few counts support this clonotype. V is TRBV6-1 and J is TRBJ2-5; D perhaps matches TRBD1 (6 bases). This CDR3 spans 15 amino acids. The germline V and J ends were trimmed by 10 bases and 2 bases, with 20 bases remaining between them. CDR1 and CDR2 (germline): MNHNS, SASEGT. The CDR3 region is CATKRWGRGQETQYF. CDR3 DNA sequence: TGTGCCACCAAAAGGTGGGGGCGAGGACAAGAGACCCAGTACTTC.

This clonotype was observed a handful of times. V and J are TRBV9 and TRBJ1-6; D may be TRBD1 (6 bases). Trimming cost V 2 bases and J 5 bases, with 11 bases left between them. CDR3 size: 15 residues. The germline CDR1 and CDR2 sequences are SGDLS and YYNGEE. CDR3 region: CASSVKGVDNSPLHF. For the CDR3, the DNA is TGTGCCAGCAGCGTTAAGGGGGTCGATAATTCACCCCTCCACTTT.

In nucleotides, the CDR3 is TGCGCCAGCAGCTTGGCCGGACAGAACTATTCACCCCTCCACTTT. Amino acid sequence: CASSLAGQNYSPLHF. The chain recombines TRBV5-1 with TRBJ1-6; a possible D gene is TRBD1 (6 bases). The V gene lost 0 bases and the J gene lost 8 bases, with 12 bases spanning the gap. Germline V lookup: CDR1 SGHRS, CDR2 YFSETQ. The CDR3 runs 15 residues.

The chain has TRBV20-1 and TRBJ2-4; 7 bases align to TRBD1. CDR1 is DFQATT, CDR2 SNEGSKA, per germline (reference sequence). Unmatched junction bases numbered 7, after V lost 6 bases and J lost 8 bases. The CDR3 totals 12 residues. CDR3 in DNA: TGCAGTGCCGATAACAGGGGACACATTCAGTACTTC. This sequence encodes CSADNRGHIQYF.

A few counts support this clonotype. This rearrangement joins TRBV30 to TRBJ2-7; D gene ambiguous. CDR3 length: 14 amino acids. CDR1 is GTSNPN, CDR2 SVGIG, per germline (reference sequence). Trimming took off 0 bases at V and 5 bases at J, with 14 bases between the two ends. The CDR3 is CAWSVGGSSDEQYF. In DNA form, the CDR3 reads TGTGCCTGGAGTGTAGGCGGTAGCAGCGACGAGCAGTACTTC.

The chain has TRBV5-6 and TRBJ1-2; TRBD1 might be the D (6 bases). This CDR3 contains 16 residues. Trimming pared 5 bases from V and 4 bases from J, leaving 21 bases between. Germline lookup yields CDR1 SGHDT and CDR2 YYEEEE. The CDR3 region has the DNA TGTGCCAGCAGAGCGGATGGGGGGCCGGCTCCCTATGGCTACACCTTC. It is translated as CASRADGGPAPYGYTF.